This T cell receptor (beta chain) was identified during a study of cytomegalovirus exposure and HLA in healthy donors. General study results and limits: Through in vitro validation, three CMV-associated chains were shown to be specific for CMV antigens. A highly shared variant cluster was judged a likely technical artifact.

Primers: 60 Vbeta forward and 13 Jbeta reverse. Sequenced by immunoSEQ multiplex PCR; TCRdb stores in-frame clones only, minus some. This sample has 150,000 to 170,000 clones, with roughly 80% found just once. With 0 bases clipped from V and 2 bases from J, the junction kept 4 bases outside the gene matches. The CDR3 is made up of 16 amino acids. The germline V gene encodes CDR1 MRHNA and CDR2 SNTAGT. Comment on this clone: The antigen is undetermined.

This sequence originates from a woman in her thirties or forties in good health and CMV-seronegative. Specimen: PBMCs. The chain couples TRBV6-4 to TRBJ2-1, with 7 bases that match TRBD2. The DNA of the CDR3 is TGTGCCAGCAGTGACTCGGCTAGCGGTCCCTACAATGAGCAGTTCTTC. Amino acids: CASSDSASGPYNEQFF.